A single sample is the source of the 12 T cell receptor beta chains below, sequenced in a study of regulatory T cells in long-lasting Graves disease. The time point: persistent/refractory GD, antithyroid drugs over 5 years with positive TRAb. PBMC-extracted RNA yielded the TCR library. Arm-PCR of CDR3 regions and iRepertoire HTBI primers were the basis on which TCR beta libraries were built. TCRdb passed the multiplex PCR reads through MiXCR, listing each CDR3 protein once. The sample gives 700,000 or so distinct CDR3 sequences, about 30% of which show up once; around 42% is in the top ten. The specimen comprised peripheral blood mononuclear cells (PBMCs), sampled when the disease was refractory, from a patient treated with antithyroid drugs. The source is a female donor with Graves disease.

This chain joins TRBV11-1 and TRBJ1-1, with a tentative D call TRBD1 (6 bases). The germline CDR1 and CDR2 sequences are SGHAT and FQDESV (reference sequence). Trimming pared 1 base from V and 4 bases from J, leaving 16 bases between. The CDR3 loop spans 16 amino acids. This CDR3 is CASSLGETGPLTEAFF. The CDR3 coding sequence is TGTGCCAGCAGCTTAGGAGAGACAGGACCTCTCACTGAAGCTTTCTTT. Using reference TRBV11-1 and TRBJ1-1 for the parts outside the CDR3, the full variable domain is EAEVAQSPRYKITEKSQAVAFWCDPISGHATLYWYRQILGQGPELLVQFQDESVVDDSQLPKDRFSAERLKGVDSTLKIQPAELGDSAMYLCASSLGETGPLTEAFFGQGTRLTVV.

The rearrangement joins TRBV20-1 to TRBJ2-4, with a weak D call TRBD1 (5 bases). Gene TRBJ1-2 matches the end of the DNA better, so the J call may be wrong. Looked up from germline, CDR1 is DFQATT and CDR2 is SNEGSKA (reference sequence). The CDR3 totals 14 residues. The CDR3 sequence is CSASLVGDVQGYTF. The CDR3 coding sequence is TGCAGTGCTAGCCTTGTGGGGGACGTGCAAGGCTACACCTTC.

The chain employs TRBV14 and TRBJ2-7, with 7 bases matching TRBD2. The CDR3 runs to 15 residues. CDR1 and CDR2 from the germline V gene are SGHDN and FVKESK. After removal of 4 bases from V and 0 bases from J, the junction contained 6 bases not matched to a gene. The CDR3 region is CASSPGGLSSYEQYF. The DNA for the CDR3 is TGTGCCAGCAGCCCGGGAGGTCTGAGCTCCTACGAGCAGTACTTC.

The chain employs TRBV29-1 and TRBJ1-1; D is undetermined. Trimming cost V 1 base and J 4 bases, with 13 bases left between them. There are 14 residues in the CDR3. Germline CDR1 SQVTM, CDR2 ANQGSEA. The CDR3 loop is CSVEVGGVGTEAFF. The CDR3, as DNA: TGCAGCGTTGAAGTGGGCGGGGTGGGCACTGAAGCTTTCTTT.

The V call is TRBV5-4, the J call TRBJ2-5; D may be TRBD2 (6 bases). Germline CDR1 is SGHNT and CDR2 is YYREEE (reference sequence). Trimming took 4 bases from V and 5 from J, leaving 12 bases between them. The CDR3 length is 13 residues. The CDR3 DNA sequence: TGTGCCAGCAGCGGGGACTTCGGGGAGACCCAGTACTTC. It is translated as CASSGDFGETQYF.

The chain has TRBV19 and TRBJ1-5; the D gene is possibly TRBD1 (6 bases). The CDR3 loop spans 15 amino acids. Trimming removed 7 bases from V and 1 base from J, with 14 bases in between. The germline CDR1 and CDR2 sequences are LNHDA and SQIVND (reference sequence). CDR3 in DNA: TGTGCCAGTACGTTAGCTGGACAGAGCAATCAGCCCCAGCATTTT. It specifies CASTLAGQSNQPQHF.

This clonotype occurred many times. J is TRBJ1-1 and V is TRBV12-3 or TRBV12-4; D is unresolved. V dropped 3 bases and J dropped 4 bases, with 9 bases sitting between them. This CDR3 contains 13 residues. CDR3: CASSFRRITEAFF. CDR3 nucleotides: TGTGCCAGCAGTTTCAGACGGATCACTGAAGCTTTCTTT.

The chain uses TRBV4-2 and TRBJ1-5; no clear D gene. The CDR3 runs 14 residues. Germline assignment: CDR1 LGHNA and CDR2 YNFKEQ. With 1 base removed from V and 6 bases from J, the gap between germline ends came to 10 bases. The CDR3 spells CASSQGEMGQPQHF. In nucleotides, the CDR3 is TGTGCCAGCAGCCAAGGAGAGATGGGTCAGCCCCAGCATTTT.

This clonotype was found a few times. V is TRBV27 and J is TRBJ2-7, with D perhaps matching TRBD2 (5 bases). Trimming left V 8 bases short and J 7 bases short, with 15 bases between. The germline CDR1 and CDR2 sequences are MNHEY and SMNVEV (reference sequence). The CDR3 runs 12 residues. CDR3 amino acids: CASGRGTLEQYF. In DNA form, the CDR3 reads TGTGCCAGCGGTCGGGGTACTCTGGAGCAGTACTTC.

This clonotype was detected only a few times. The gene calls are TRBV30 and TRBJ2-7; D unresolved. The V gene's germline CDR1 is GTSNPN and CDR2 SVGIG (reference sequence). V lost 0 bases and J lost 3, with 12 bases in between. The CDR3 sequence is 14 residues long. Here the CDR3 reads CAWSVFANFYEQYF. The CDR3 nucleotides read TGTGCCTGGAGTGTCTTTGCGAACTTCTACGAGCAGTACTTC.

This clonotype was found a few times. The chain recombines TRBV9 with TRBJ1-1; TRBD1 agrees at 8 bases. Germline trimming cut 2 bases from V and 1 base from J; bases unmatched to any gene: 7. CDR3 length: 16 residues. Germline V CDR1 and CDR2: SGDLS, YYNGEE. The CDR3 loop reads CASSVSSGTGNTEAFF. In DNA, the CDR3 is TGTGCCAGCAGCGTGTCTTCCGGGACAGGGAACACTGAAGCTTTCTTT.

This clonotype was recorded many times. The chain has TRBV12-3 or TRBV12-4 and TRBJ1-1; D is ambiguous. V was clipped by 4 bases and J by 2 bases, with 8 bases between them. This CDR3 is 13 amino acids long. CDR3 DNA: TGTGCCAGCAGTTATTACAGAAACACTGAAGCTTTCTTT. Translating gives CASSYYRNTEAFF.